These T cell receptor beta chains were read from a single sample in a study of OX40 agonist ivuxolimab in advanced cancers. Method: immunoSEQ multiplex PCR; TCRdb's copy keeps in-frame clones and lacks some. This table holds under 65,000 clones, approximately 90% found once. The sequenced sample was CD4+ or CD8+ T cells sorted from blood, obtained in a trial of the OX40 agonist ivuxolimab. These receptors were taken from an adult with an advanced solid tumor such as melanoma, head and neck, liver or kidney cancer. Both conserved end residues are part of each CDR3. D genes are given only for firm matches. Size values are once, few and many counts, or a class for expanded clones, and some rows have none.

NA | TRBD2 | TRBJ2-7 | TRBV11-3 | CASSPSLAGGAYEQYF | TGTGCCAGCAGCCCCAGTCTAGCGGGAGGCGCCTACGAGCAGTACTTC
NA | TRBD1 | TRBJ1-5 | TRBV5-1 | CASSYGRGPGQPQHF | TGCGCCAGCAGCTACGGCAGGGGGCCCGGTCAGCCCCAGCATTTT
NA | NA | TRBJ2-3 | TRBV10-3 | CAISTTTGTDTQYF | TGTGCCATCAGTACCACGACTGGCACAGATACGCAGTATTTT
NA | NA | TRBJ1-5 | TRBV6-5 | CASSPQRGENQPQHF | TGTGCCAGCAGTCCCCAGAGGGGAGAAAATCAGCCCCAGCATTTT
NA | NA | TRBJ2-5 | TRBV7-2 | CASSLGVTGIQETQYF | TGTGCCAGCAGCTTAGGGGTAACAGGGATCCAAGAGACCCAGTACTTC
once | NA | TRBJ2-7 | TRBV19 | CASSNFGYEQYF | TGTGCCAGTAGTAACTTCGGCTACGAGCAGTACTTC
NA | TRBD1 | TRBJ2-3 | TRBV30 | CAWSVWGQGASDTQYF | TGTGCCTGGAGTGTATGGGGTCAGGGGGCATCAGATACGCAGTATTTT
NA | NA | TRBJ2-7 | TRBV7-2 | CASSPRGQQGYGYEQYF | TGTGCCAGCAGCCCCCGGGGGCAACAGGGGTACGGCTACGAGCAGTACTTC
NA | NA | TRBJ1-1 | TRBV7-2 | CASSPGRNTEAFF | TGTGCCAGCAGTCCCGGACGGAACACTGAAGCTTTCTTT
NA | NA | TRBJ2-5 | TRBV11-2 | CASSRGAGGPQETQYF | TGTGCCAGCAGCCGGGGGGCAGGGGGCCCTCAAGAGACCCAGTACTTC
NA | TRBD2 | TRBJ2-1 | TRBV7-4 | CASSLALGLAVNNEQFF | TGTGCCAGCAGCTTAGCGCTGGGGCTAGCGGTCAACAATGAGCAGTTCTTC
NA | NA | TRBJ1-1 | TRBV6-1 | CASSEGGINTEAFF | TGTGCCAGCAGTGAAGGGGGAATAAACACTGAAGCTTTCTTT
NA | NA | TRBJ2-7 | TRBV19 | CASSPRQGFNEQYF | TGTGCCAGTAGTCCCCGTCAGGGGTTCAACGAGCAGTACTTC
NA | NA | TRBJ2-1 | TRBV5-4 | CASSVYSRYNEQFF | TGTGCCAGCAGCGTGTATTCGCGCTACAATGAGCAGTTCTTC
NA | NA | TRBJ2-7 | TRBV2 | CASRARQVSAQYF | TGTGCCAGCAGGGCAAGACAGGTTAGCGCGCAGTACTTC
NA | TRBD2 | TRBJ2-3 | TRBV5-1 | CASSLLAGVWPDTQYF | TGCGCCAGCAGCTTACTAGCGGGAGTGTGGCCAGATACGCAGTATTTT
NA | NA | TRBJ2-7 | TRBV6-6 | CASSYSYQNIYEQYF | TGTGCCAGCAGTTACTCGTATCAGAATATCTACGAGCAGTACTTC
NA | NA | TRBJ1-2 | TRBV10-2 | CASSLTDIAGGYTF | TGCGCCAGCAGTTTGACGGATATAGCTGGAGGCTACACCTTC
NA | NA | TRBJ1-2 | TRBV11-2 | CASSLTFHGYTF | TGTGCCAGCAGCTTAACGTTCCATGGCTACACCTTC
few | NA | TRBJ2-7 | TRBV29-1 | CSVTGSTSYEQYF | TGCAGCGTTACAGGGTCCACATCCTACGAGCAGTACTTC
NA | NA | TRBJ1-1 | TRBV5-1 | CASSLAGAAPNTEAFF | TGCGCCAGCAGCTTGGCCGGGGCGGCTCCTAACACTGAAGCTTTCTTT
NA | TRBD2 | TRBJ2-1 | TRBV30 | CAWNPGGSWTNEQFF | TGTGCCTGGAACCCGGGGGGGTCCTGGACCAATGAGCAGTTCTTC
NA | NA | TRBJ2-5 | TRBV19 | CASNQGRLQETQYF | TGTGCCAGTAACCAGGGTAGACTCCAAGAGACCCAGTACTTC
NA | NA | TRBJ2-1 | TRBV7-2 | CASSQGLNEQFF | TGTGCCAGCAGCCAAGGGCTTAATGAGCAGTTCTTC
NA | TRBD2 | TRBJ2-1 | TRBV30 | CAWDSGATYNEQFF | TGTGCCTGGGATAGCGGGGCCACCTACAATGAGCAGTTCTTC
NA | TRBD1 | TRBJ2-7 | TRBV7-2 | CASSLERTGPYEQYF | TGTGCCAGCAGCTTAGAGCGGACAGGGCCCTACGAGCAGTACTTC
once | TRBD2 | TRBJ2-1 | TRBV19 | CASSSSGLTYNEQFF | TGTGCCAGTAGTTCTAGCGGGCTGACTTACAATGAGCAGTTCTTC
NA | NA | TRBJ1-2 | TRBV18 | CASSPPGHANYGYTF | TGTGCCAGCTCACCCCCGGGACACGCCAACTATGGCTACACCTTC
NA | NA | TRBJ2-3 | TRBV4-3 | CASSQDLNSDTQYF | TGCGCCAGCAGCCAAGATCTAAACTCAGATACGCAGTATTTT
NA | TRBD1 | TRBJ2-2 | TRBV19 | CASSILGQGSTGELFF | TGTGCCAGTAGTATTCTGGGACAGGGGTCCACCGGGGAGCTGTTTTTT
NA | TRBD2 | TRBJ2-1 | TRBV7-9 | CASSRPGVAGVPERQFF | TGTGCCAGCAGCAGACCGGGGGTAGCGGGAGTCCCTGAGCGGCAGTTCTTC